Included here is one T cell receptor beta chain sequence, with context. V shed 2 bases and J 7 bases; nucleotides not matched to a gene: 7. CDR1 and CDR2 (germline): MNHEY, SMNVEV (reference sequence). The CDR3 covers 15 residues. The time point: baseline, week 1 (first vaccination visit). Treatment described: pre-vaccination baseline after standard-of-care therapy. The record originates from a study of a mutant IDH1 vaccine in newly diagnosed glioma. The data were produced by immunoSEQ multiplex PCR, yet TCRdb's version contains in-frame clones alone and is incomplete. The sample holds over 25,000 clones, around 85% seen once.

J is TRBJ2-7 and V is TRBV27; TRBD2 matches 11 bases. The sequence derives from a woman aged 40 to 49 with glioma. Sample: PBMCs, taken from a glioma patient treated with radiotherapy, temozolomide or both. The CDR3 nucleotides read TGTGCCAGCAGTTTACTAGCGGGAGGAGTAGGAGAGCAGTACTTC. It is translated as CASSLLAGGVGEQYF.